The source of this TCR beta chain is a study of T cells after yellow fever vaccination (dated by TCRdb to between 2018 and 2021). Concerning the study at large: The SMART-Seq v4 Ultra Low Input RNA kit was used to prepare libraries from fractions with low cell numbers. Blood was collected at multiple timepoints before and after primary and secondary immunization, and bulk PBMC replicates and cell subsets were isolated. Two healthy male donors, one aged 18 to 30 and one aged 30 to 40 years, made up the cohort. Bulk TCR alpha and beta repertoires were sequenced longitudinally to track T-cell clones before and after primary and booster YFV17D yellow fever vaccination. Study-wide conclusions, independent of this receptor: Computational filtering was required because FACS-sorted repertoires could contain abundant contaminating clonotypes from the bulk population. The secondary T-cell response was found to be weaker but faster than the primary response, with a peak reached on day 5 rather than on day 15. Only a couple of donors were included in the study, so the extent to which the findings can be generalized is limited. A small fraction of clonotypes appeared in both the CD4 and CD8 compartments, likely as a result of convergent recombination. After the booster, most of the clones that had expanded following primary vaccination were detected again (around 95% of CD4 and roughly 90% of CD8), which suggests that memory was broadly maintained.

Sample treatment or condition, as interpreted from the label and publication: live attenuated yellow fever vaccine strain. PBMCs were isolated from peripheral blood using a standard Ficoll-Paque protocol. Dynabeads CD4 and CD8 positive selection kits were used to isolate CD4 and CD8 T-cell fractions. TriZol was used to extract RNA from bulk PBMCs, from CD4 and CD8 fractions, and from dextramer-positive and dextramer-negative fractions. The listed sequencing device is Illumina NovaSeq 6000. Synthesis of TCR cDNA relied on 5'RACE template switching, a step that introduced a universal primer site along with unique molecular identifiers. cDNA synthesis was primed from both the TCR alpha and TCR beta constant segments. Library amplification used two PCR steps, and the second PCR step added sample barcodes and sequencing adapters. Sequencing of the libraries was done on either Illumina HiSeq 2500 (2x100 bp) or NovaSeq (2x150 bp). Turning to the authors' computational methods: MIGEC handled demultiplexing of reads and collapsing into UMI consensus sequences, while MiXCR performed V(D)J alignment. Vaccine-responding clonotypes were identified with edgeR using replicate PBMC samples, with FDR below 0.01 and a log2 fold change above 5 up to day 15 being required. Bulk clonotypes were assigned CD4 or CD8 identity according to which sequenced CD4 or CD8 repertoire held them at higher abundance. TCRdb handled the public reads itself, with Q25 trimming in fastp and clone calling in MiXCR, and kept productive beta chains. Rows are combined by CDR3 protein, so each entry shows the most common genes and DNA. None of the V and J calls come from the authors' own analysis; TCRdb made them. In all, the sample holds some 120,000 distinct CDR3 sequences, and approximately 9% of those were seen once. The ten largest clonotypes hold about two fifths of the sample.

This clonotype appeared a few times. This clone's antigen is unknown. Per-nucleotide qualities are absent, and no much larger clonotype sits a single base away. V is pared back by 7 bases and J by 9 bases, with 10 bases lying between the germline termini. Measured from the cysteine to the phenylalanine, the CDR3 is 12 residues long. The entry retains the CDR3 DNA only, 36 bases that are in frame from base 1. CDR1 and CDR2, looked up from the germline V gene (reference sequence), are SEHNR and FQNEAQ. This receptor was identified in a man younger than 30 who received the YFV17D yellow fever vaccine. Sequenced here: CD8+ T cells sorted from PBMCs, sampled on the day of the yellow fever booster vaccination. Recombination joined TRBV7-9 with TRBJ1-6; possibly the D gene is TRBD1, per 6 matching bases. The DNA sequence is given as TGTGCCAGCAAGTCAGGGGTTTCACCCCTCCACTTT. This yields the protein CASKSGVSPLHF.